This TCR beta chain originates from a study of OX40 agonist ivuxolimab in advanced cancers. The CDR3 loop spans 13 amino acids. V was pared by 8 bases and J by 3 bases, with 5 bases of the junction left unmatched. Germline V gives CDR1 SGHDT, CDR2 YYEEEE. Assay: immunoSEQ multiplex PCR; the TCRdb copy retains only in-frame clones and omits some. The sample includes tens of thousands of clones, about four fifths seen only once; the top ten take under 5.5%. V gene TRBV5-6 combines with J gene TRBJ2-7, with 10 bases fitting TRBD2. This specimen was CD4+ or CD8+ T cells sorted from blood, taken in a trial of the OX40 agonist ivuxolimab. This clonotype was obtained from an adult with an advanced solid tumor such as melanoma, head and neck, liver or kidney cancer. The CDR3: CARLLAGFYEQYF. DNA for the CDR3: TGTGCCAGGCTACTAGCGGGGTTCTACGAGCAGTACTTC.